Below, 27 T cell receptor beta chains from the same sample are listed, as sequenced in a study of low-dose radiotherapy and immunotherapy resistance in tumors. The time point is: after trial treatment. Described treatment: LDRT plus nivolumab, ipilimumab, low-dose cyclophosphamide and aspirin (RACIN trial). First-strand cDNA relied on TRAV- and TRBV-specific primers spanning alpha and beta chains. The authors ran about 21 PCR cycles to amplify TCRs with a constant-region primer and V-primer adapter. One entry per CDR3 protein, called by TCRdb with MiXCR from the reads. The sample lists around 60,000 distinct CDR3 sequences, 20% to 25% seen once, with approximately 6.4% in the top ten. Sample: PBMCs, taken after low-dose radiotherapy plus immunotherapy. The source is a male donor with prostate cancer.

The chain joins TRBV4-1 to TRBJ2-7; unclear D gene. The V and J ends lost 0 bases and 10 bases respectively, with 10 bases between them. The CDR3 totals 12 residues. Germline V CDR1 and CDR2: MGHRA, YSYEKL. The CDR3: CASSQDWGIQYF. CDR3 bases: TGCGCCAGCAGCCAAGATTGGGGTATCCAGTACTTC.

There are many counts of this clonotype. The gene calls are TRBV10-2 and TRBJ1-1; tentative D call: TRBD1 (6 bases). V was shortened by 6 bases and J by 4 bases, with 9 bases between the two germline ends. The germline gives CDR1 WSHSY, CDR2 SAAADI. The CDR3 spans 12 residues. CDR3 region: CASRQGSTEAFF. CDR3 nucleotides: TGCGCCAGCAGACAGGGTTCCACTGAAGCTTTCTTT.

This clonotype has a handful of counts. The genes are TRBV28 and TRBJ1-1; D is unclear. V shed 5 bases and J shed 4 bases, with 14 bases lying between them. CDR3 length: 14 residues. The V gene's germline CDR1 is MDHEN and CDR2 SYDVKM. CDR3 loop: CASSARRAGTEAFF. Here the CDR3 DNA reads TGTGCCAGCAGTGCCCGACGGGCGGGCACTGAAGCTTTCTTT.

CDR3: CASSLRGSRPTRNQPQHF. CDR3 coding DNA: TGTGCCAGCAGTTTAAGGGGGAGCCGGCCGACTCGCAATCAGCCCCAGCATTTT. This chain uses TRBV12-3 or TRBV12-4 with TRBJ1-5; tentatively, D is TRBD1 (6 bases). The CDR3 totals 18 residues. Deletions cut 2 bases from V and 2 bases from J, with 19 bases between.

This clonotype was observed a few times. This rearrangement joins TRBV5-1 to TRBJ2-1; perhaps TRBD2 as D (6 bases). CDR1 and CDR2 (germline): SGHRS, YFSETQ. Trimming removed 0 bases at V and 4 bases at J, with 11 bases between. This CDR3 is built from 15 residues. This chain's CDR3 is CASSLAREPYNEQFF. For the CDR3, the DNA is TGCGCCAGCAGCTTGGCCCGGGAGCCGTACAATGAGCAGTTCTTC.

This clonotype was observed many times. The chain combines TRBV11-2 with TRBJ2-7; D is perhaps TRBD1 or TRBD2 (5 bases each). V was clipped by 5 bases and J by 4 bases, with 15 bases between them. Germline loops: CDR1 SGHAT, CDR2 FQNNGV. The CDR3 extends over 14 amino acids. The CDR3 nucleotides are TGTGCCAGCAGCCCCCGTCGGGGCGGGTACGAGCAGTACTTC. It translates to CASSPRRGGYEQYF.

This clonotype was seen ten or more times. V and J are TRBV5-5 and TRBJ2-5; D is perhaps TRBD1 (5 bases). V was trimmed by 4 bases and J by 3 bases, leaving 13 bases between them. The CDR3 spans 14 residues. Germline V CDR1 and CDR2: SGHKS, YYEKEE (reference sequence). The CDR3: CASSRRGMEETQYF. The DNA of the CDR3 is TGTGCCAGCAGCCGAAGGGGAATGGAAGAGACCCAGTACTTC.

This clonotype was observed many times. The chain couples TRBV12-3 or TRBV12-4 to TRBJ2-3; no clear D gene. The CDR3 has 16 residues. The V gene lost 5 bases and the J gene lost 5 bases, with 20 bases spanning the gap. The CDR3 loop reads CASSPPPQNWGDTQYF. For the CDR3, the DNA is TGTGCCAGCAGTCCCCCGCCTCAAAATTGGGGAGATACGCAGTATTTT.

This clonotype has ten or more counts. The chain recombines TRBV27 with TRBJ2-5; D remains unclear. Germline CDR1 is MNHEY and CDR2 is SMNVEV (reference sequence). V lost 5 bases and J 0 bases, leaving 4 bases between the germline ends. There are 12 residues in the CDR3. The CDR3 loop is CASSDNQETQYF. The CDR3 DNA is TGTGCCAGCAGTGATAACCAAGAGACCCAGTACTTC.

This clonotype was detected many times. V is TRBV15 and J is TRBJ2-7; D possibly matches TRBD1 or TRBD2 (6 bases each). V dropped 0 bases and J dropped 6 bases, with 24 bases sitting between them. The CDR3 sequence is 18 residues long. The germline V gene encodes CDR1 LNHNV and CDR2 YYDKDF (reference sequence). CDR3: CATSRDPLGGPTYGEQYF. Written as DNA, the CDR3 is TGTGCCACCAGCAGAGATCCCCTCGGGGGCCCGACATATGGCGAGCAGTACTTC.

The rearrangement joins TRBV23-1 to TRBJ2-4; weak D call: TRBD2 (5 bases). TRBV23-1 is annotated as an ORF whose role is uncertain. The CDR3 is made up of 16 amino acids. The CDR3 DNA reads as TGCCAGCAGTTCCCTTTTTCCGGGATTGGCAAAAACATTCAGTACTTC. It yields the protein CQQFPFSGIGKNIQYF.

This chain uses TRBV20-1 with TRBJ2-3; a weak D match, TRBD1 (5 bases). The CDR3 length is 13 residues. V gave up 3 bases and J gave up 6 bases, with 13 bases separating them. Germline CDR1 reads DFQATT; CDR2 reads SNEGSKA (reference sequence). CDR3 nucleotides: TGCAGTGCTAGTAAGGGGATGGGGGATACGCAGTATTTT. It translates to CSASKGMGDTQYF.

This clonotype was counted many times. V usage is TRBV2 and J usage is TRBJ2-1, with 11 bases lining up with TRBD2. CDR1 is SNHLY, CDR2 FYNNEI, per germline. The CDR3 sequence is 14 residues long. Unmatched junction bases numbered 4, after V lost 10 bases and J lost 2 bases. DNA of the CDR3: TGTGCCAAAGGGACTAGCGGCCCCTACAATGAGCAGTTCTTC. This translates into CAKGTSGPYNEQFF.

This clonotype was observed at least ten times. The chain uses TRBV11-2 and TRBJ1-1; no clear D gene. This CDR3 is built from 15 residues. The germline gives CDR1 SGHAT, CDR2 FQNNGV. V was clipped by 0 bases and J by 4 bases, with 12 bases between them. CDR3 loop: CASSLDPSSTTEAFF. The CDR3 DNA reads as TGTGCCAGCAGCTTAGACCCAAGCTCAACCACTGAAGCTTTCTTT.

This clonotype was observed at least ten times. The chain has TRBV6-2 or TRBV6-3 and TRBJ2-1; weak D call: TRBD1 (5 bases). V lost 5 bases, J lost 9 bases, and 17 bases lay in between. The CDR3 totals 14 residues. In germline, CDR1 is MNHEY, CDR2 SVGEGT. The CDR3 loop is CASSLHQGYGEQFF. The CDR3 coding sequence is TGTGCCAGCAGTCTACACCAGGGTTATGGTGAGCAGTTCTTC.

The chain is built from TRBV2 and TRBJ2-5, with D possibly being TRBD1 or TRBD2 (7 bases each). Trimming took 0 bases from V and 5 from J, leaving 10 bases between them. The germline gives CDR1 SNHLY, CDR2 FYNNEI. The CDR3 spans 14 residues. This chain's CDR3 is CASSEAQGGETQYF. DNA for the CDR3: TGTGCCAGCAGTGAAGCGCAGGGGGGGGAGACCCAGTACTTC.

Comments on this clonotype: A far larger clone is only one base removed, so a read error is likely. The gene calls are TRBV28 and TRBJ2-5; maybe TRBD2 (5 bases). This CDR3 spans 17 amino acids. Germline V gene data show CDR1 as MDHEN and CDR2 as SYDVKM. V lost 6 bases and J 11 bases, leaving 31 bases between the germline ends. CDR3 amino acids: CASRDALDSQSRNEQYF. The CDR3 DNA follows: TGTGCCAGCAGGGATGCCCTGGACTCCCAATCCCGGAATGAGCAGTACTTC. Based on the CDR3 plus reference TRBV28 and TRBJ2-5, the full variable domain is DVKVTQSSRYLVKRTGEKVFLECVQDMDHENMFWYRQDPGLGLRLIYFSYDVKMKEKGDIPEGYSVSREKKERFSLILESASTNQTSMYLCASRDALDSQSRNEQYFGPGTRLLVL.

This clonotype was detected ten times or more. The chain uses TRBV4-3 and TRBJ2-1; TRBD1 aligns across 8 bases. Germline CDR1 and CDR2: LGHNA and YSLEER. The length of the CDR3 is 15 residues. Germline trimming cut 4 bases from V and 5 bases from J; bases unmatched to any gene: 7. The CDR3 here is CASSLTDRDNNEQFF. CDR3 nucleotides: TGCGCCAGCAGCCTAACGGACAGGGATAACAATGAGCAGTTCTTC.

This clonotype was picked up many times. The chain employs TRBV28 and TRBJ1-2; 8 nucleotides align to TRBD1. The CDR3 covers 13 residues. Germline V gene sequence: CDR1 MDHEN, CDR2 SYDVKM. V dropped 6 bases and J dropped 4; count of bases not matched to a gene: 4. The CDR3 region is CASRPGQVYGYTF. In nucleotides, the CDR3 is TGTGCCAGCAGACCGGGACAGGTCTATGGCTACACCTTC.

In regard to this clonotype: A read error is the likely source, as a far larger clone sits one nucleotide away. This chain links TRBV5-1 with TRBJ2-2; 9 nucleotides line up with TRBD2. The CDR3 is 15 residues long. CDR1 is SGHRS and CDR2 is YFSETQ in the germline V gene. CDR3 residues: CGSSTTSGYTGELFF. The CDR3 bases are TGTGGCAGCAGCACCACTAGCGGGTACACCGGGGAGCTGTTTTTT.

This clonotype was recorded at least ten times. The chain joins TRBV29-1 to TRBJ1-1; 9 nucleotides line up with TRBD1. CDR3 length: 15 amino acids. Trimming removed 4 bases from V and 4 bases from J; junction bases left unmatched: 10. Germline loops: CDR1 SQVTM, CDR2 ANQGSEA. The CDR3 sequence: CSVAGTGNFGTEAFF. The DNA of the CDR3 is TGCAGCGTTGCCGGGACAGGGAATTTCGGCACTGAAGCTTTCTTT.

This clonotype was seen many times. The chain has TRBV6-4 and TRBJ2-1; D is ambiguous. The CDR3 runs to 15 residues. Germline V CDR1 and CDR2: MRHNA, SNTAGT. With 2 bases removed from V and 6 bases from J, the gap between germline ends came to 14 bases. The DNA for the CDR3 is TGTGCCAGCAGTGACACTGACCTTGTCCCCAATGAGCAGTTCTTC. Translating gives CASSDTDLVPNEQFF.

This clonotype has more than one count but fewer than ten. The J gene is TRBJ2-1, the V gene TRBV18; TRBD1 is a possible D gene (6 bases). This CDR3 region has 16 residues. With 6 bases removed from V and 5 bases from J, the gap between germline ends came to 20 bases. Germline V gene sequence: CDR1 KGHSH, CDR2 LQKENI. Here the CDR3 reads CASSLHRERPNNEQFF. CDR3 nucleotides: TGTGCCAGCTCCCTACACAGGGAGCGGCCTAACAATGAGCAGTTCTTC.

With respect to this clonotype: It differs at one base from a far larger clone, so likely a read error. V is TRBV7-3 and J is TRBJ2-6; D call uncertain. The germline CDR1 and CDR2 sequences are SGHTA and FQGTGA. The CDR3 totals 13 residues. This CDR3 is CSSSLNGANVLTF. CDR3 sequence (DNA): TGTTCCAGCAGCTTAAACGGGGCCAACGTCCTGACTTTC.

This clonotype appeared once. The chain has TRBV14 and TRBJ1-6; D remains ambiguous. Germline V gives CDR1 SGHDN, CDR2 FVKESK. Deletions cut 4 bases from V and 7 bases from J, with 11 bases between. CDR3 length: 14 amino acids. The CDR3, as DNA: TGTGCCAGCAGCCTATCAACCAGGAATTCACCCCTCCACTTT. The encoded protein is CASSLSTRNSPLHF.

Of note for this clonotype: A far larger clone is one base from this, pointing to a likely read error. This chain joins TRBV28 and TRBJ2-7, with 7 bases matching TRBD2. Germline CDR1 and CDR2: MDHEN and SYDVKM. J was trimmed by 7 bases and V by 6 bases; bases with no gene match: 18. This CDR3 spans 16 amino acids. The CDR3 sequence: CASRGGRSRSYNEQYF. The CDR3 DNA follows: TGTGCCAGCAGGGGAGGGCGCTCGCGCTCCTACAATGAGCAGTACTTC.

At least ten counts were recorded for this clonotype. The rearrangement uses TRBV7-3 and TRBJ2-5; TRBD2 matches at 11 bases. V shed 5 bases and J 1 base; nucleotides not matched to a gene: 3. The germline gives CDR1 SGHTA, CDR2 FQGTGA. This CDR3 is built from 15 residues. For the CDR3, the DNA is TGTGCCAGCAGCCTTAGCGGGGGGGCCCAAGAGACCCAGTACTTC. It codes for CASSLSGGAQETQYF.